This T cell receptor beta chain is drawn from a study of Graves' ophthalmopathy and Graves' hyperthyroidism. About the study: Samples of peripheral blood were obtained at initial diagnosis, prior to treatment of any kind.

This clonotype was recorded at least ten times. Its antigen is still unknown. RNA transcripts were the template, and TCR beta CDR3 regions were amplified from them. After a first-round RT-PCR with HTBI primers, a second-round multiplex PCR was run. TCRdb used MiXCR to reprocess the multiplex PCR reads, holding one entry per CDR3 protein. Counted here are 360,000 or so distinct CDR3 sequences, around 20% occurring once; the ten biggest clones make up more than 1.5%. Whole-study results and caveats: The model reached about 66% sensitivity and about 72% specificity for predicting ophthalmopathy progression. Classification of ophthalmopathy versus stable hyperthyroidism by a 13-signature model yielded around 91% sensitivity and around 80% specificity.

The receptor was isolated from a woman between 18 and 30 years old with Graves' ophthalmopathy. Sequenced input: peripheral blood.

The CDR3 sequence is CSAPQKAQETQYF. The CDR3 DNA reads TGCAGTGCTCCTCAAAAGGCCCAAGAGACCCAGTACTTC. This chain links TRBV20-1 with TRBJ2-5; the D is unclear. Germline CDR1 is DFQATT and CDR2 is SNEGSKA (reference sequence). Trimming pared 5 bases from V and 1 base from J, leaving 11 bases between. The CDR3 has 13 residues.